This T cell receptor beta chain was recorded in a study of shared clonotypes between healthy human individuals. Study overall: Donors had three CD4 naive, three CD4 memory, two CD8 naive and one CD8 memory plate apiece.

Trimming pared 5 bases from V and 9 bases from J, leaving 11 bases between. This CDR3 is built from 12 residues. Germline V gene data show CDR1 as MNHEY and CDR2 as SVGAGI. Sequencing was performed with immunoSEQ multiplex PCR; in TCRdb, only in-frame clones are kept and a portion is missing. The table includes some 1,600,000 clones, roughly 98% detected once. The source of this sequence is a man under 40 in good health. Sequencing was done on a sample of naive CD4+ T cells sorted from blood. Subset: CD45RA+ positively selected. The chain combines TRBV6-5 with TRBJ2-4; D remains unclear. The CDR3 loop is CASSKGFGIQYF. CDR3 bases: TGTGCCAGCAGTAAGGGTTTTGGCATTCAGTACTTC.